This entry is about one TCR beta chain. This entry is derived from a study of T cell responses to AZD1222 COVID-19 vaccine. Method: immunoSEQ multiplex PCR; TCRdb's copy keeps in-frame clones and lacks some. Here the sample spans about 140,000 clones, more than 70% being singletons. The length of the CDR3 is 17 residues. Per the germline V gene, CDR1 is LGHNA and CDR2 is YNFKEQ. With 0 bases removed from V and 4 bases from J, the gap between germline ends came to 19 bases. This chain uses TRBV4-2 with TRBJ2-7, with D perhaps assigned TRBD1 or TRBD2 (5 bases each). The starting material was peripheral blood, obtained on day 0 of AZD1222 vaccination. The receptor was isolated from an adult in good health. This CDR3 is CASSQETGPAVSYEQYF. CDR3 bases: TGTGCCAGCAGCCAAGAGACGGGGCCCGCGGTCTCGTACGAGCAGTACTTC.